This T cell receptor beta chain was sequenced in a study of Tregs in tolerant kidney transplant recipients. Details on this clone: Being one base from a much bigger clone, this may be a read error.

V lost 2 bases and J lost 3, with 14 bases in between. The CDR3 has 16 residues. Germline V gene lookup returns CDR1 SGHTA and CDR2 FQGTGA. This table comes from immunoSEQ multiplex PCR, and its TCRdb copy is limited to in-frame clones, with some not included. The sample includes 92,000 or so clones, 90% to 95% seen only once; the top ten take 4.7%. This TCR was sampled from a human donor in good health. Sequencing was carried out using CD8+ T cells from blood. The V and J genes are TRBV7-3 and TRBJ2-1, with a weak D call TRBD2 (7 bases). The CDR3 region has the DNA TGTGCCAGCAGCTTAGTAGGGGGGGGCGGCTACAATGAGCAGTTCTTC. Protein product: CASSLVGGGGYNEQFF.